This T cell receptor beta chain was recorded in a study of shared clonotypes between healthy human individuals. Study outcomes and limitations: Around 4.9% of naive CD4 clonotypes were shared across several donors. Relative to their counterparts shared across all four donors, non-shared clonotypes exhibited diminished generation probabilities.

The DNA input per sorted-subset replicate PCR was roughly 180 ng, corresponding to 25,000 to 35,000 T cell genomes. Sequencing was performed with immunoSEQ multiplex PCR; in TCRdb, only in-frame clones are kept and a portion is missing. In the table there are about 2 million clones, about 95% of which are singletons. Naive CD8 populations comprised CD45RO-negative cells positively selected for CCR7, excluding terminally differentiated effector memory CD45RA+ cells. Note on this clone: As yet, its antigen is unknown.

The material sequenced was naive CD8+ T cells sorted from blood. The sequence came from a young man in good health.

CDR3 region: CASSEWEGRNTYEQYF. The DNA for the CDR3 is TGTGCCAGCAGCGAATGGGAAGGGCGGAATACCTACGAGCAGTACTTC. The chain is built from TRBV6-1 and TRBJ2-7; D call uncertain. The ends were cut back, 6 bases at V and 2 bases at J, with 20 bases in the middle. The CDR3 contains 16 residues. CDR1 is MNHNS, CDR2 SASEGT, per germline.